The next 10 T cell receptor beta chains were all read from a single sample in a study of blood T cell repertoires in COVID-19. TCRdb keeps only in-frame clones here, not all; method: immunoSEQ multiplex PCR. The sample lists tens of thousands of clones; approximately 90% were seen once. Sequences were obtained from peripheral blood. These receptors came from a man aged 25-45 years with acute or convalescent COVID-19.

This clone was seen a few times. V gene TRBV4-3 combines with J gene TRBJ2-1; 12 bases agree with TRBD2. The CDR3 length is 19 residues. The V segment lost 0 bases and the J segment 6 bases; nucleotides outside the gene matches: 12. Germline loops: CDR1 LGHNA, CDR2 YSLEER. For the CDR3, the DNA is TGCGCCAGCAGCCAAGATACGCGCCGAACTAGCGGGAGGAGCAATGAGCAGTTCTTC. It specifies CASSQDTRRTSGRSNEQFF.

This chain connects TRBV5-5 to TRBJ1-1; 9 nucleotides match TRBD1. Germline-derived CDR1 and CDR2 are SGHKS and YYEKEE (reference sequence). The CDR3 runs to 15 residues. With 0 bases clipped from V and 4 bases from J, the junction kept 4 bases outside the gene matches. The CDR3 DNA reads as TGTGCCAGCAGCTTGGTGGGACAGGGAGTCACTGAAGCTTTCTTT. Translated: CASSLVGQGVTEAFF.

This chain links TRBV19 with TRBJ2-3; 8 nucleotides line up with TRBD1. This CDR3 is 15 amino acids long. Germline CDR1 and CDR2: LNHDA and SQIVND (reference sequence). The V and J ends lost 5 bases and 1 base, in that order; junction bases with no gene match: 5. The CDR3 protein is CASSVPGQGTDTQYF. CDR3 nucleotides: TGTGCCAGTAGTGTCCCGGGACAGGGCACAGATACGCAGTATTTT. Combining the CDR3 with reference TRBV19 and TRBJ2-3 gives the whole variable domain DGGITQSPKYLFRKEGQNVTLSCEQNLNHDAMYWYRQDPGQGLRLIYYSQIVNDFQKGDIAEGYSVSREKKESFPLTVTSAQKNPTAFYLCASSVPGQGTDTQYFGPGTRLTVL.

This sequence joins TRBV27 and TRBJ2-3; D remains unclear. CDR1 MNHEY and CDR2 SMNVEV come from the germline V gene (reference sequence). This CDR3 has 15 residues. V lost 0 bases and J 2 bases, leaving 9 bases between the germline ends. For the CDR3, the DNA is TGTGCCAGCAGTTTATCCTCCGGAGTCACAGATACGCAGTATTTT. This translates into CASSLSSGVTDTQYF.

This clone was detected only a few times. This chain links TRBV7-8 with TRBJ1-5; 9 bases agree with TRBD1. The CDR3 is 16 amino acids. V gave up 1 base and J gave up 2 bases; unmatched junction bases: 3. Germline loops: CDR1 SGHVS, CDR2 FQNEAQ. The CDR3 here is CASSLERTGGNQPQHF. The CDR3 DNA sequence: TGTGCCAGCAGCTTAGAGCGGACAGGGGGCAATCAGCCCCAGCATTTT.

V and J are TRBV4-1 and TRBJ2-6; no clear D gene. This CDR3 comprises 17 residues. The ends were cut back, 4 bases at V and 0 bases at J, with 13 bases in the middle. Germline CDR1 MGHRA, CDR2 YSYEKL. CDR3: CASSLVHLSSGANVLTF. The CDR3 bases are TGCGCCAGCAGCCTGGTGCACCTAAGCTCTGGGGCCAACGTCCTGACTTTC.

The gene calls are TRBV2 and TRBJ1-5; 7 bases line up with TRBD1. V was pared by 3 bases and J by 7 bases, with 9 bases of the junction left unmatched. CDR1 is SNHLY, CDR2 FYNNEI, per germline. CDR3 size: 15 residues. The CDR3 spells CASSDSSGGRQPQHF. As DNA, the CDR3 is TGTGCCAGCAGTGATTCGTCAGGGGGTCGGCAGCCCCAGCATTTT.

The rearrangement uses TRBV12-3 or TRBV12-4 and TRBJ1-2; no clear D gene. CDR3 length: 13 amino acids. V lost 3 bases and J 9 bases, leaving 14 bases between the germline ends. The CDR3 region has the DNA TGTGCCAGCAGTTTGGGGAGGCAGTTCCGCTACACCTTC. Residues: CASSLGRQFRYTF.

The chain uses TRBV18 and TRBJ1-5; no firm D call. V was shortened by 4 bases and J by 5 bases, with 9 bases between the two germline ends. Germline V gene data show CDR1 as KGHSH and CDR2 as LQKENI. The CDR3 runs to 13 residues. The CDR3 loop is CASSQEVHQPQHF. The CDR3 DNA is TGTGCCAGCTCACAAGAGGTGCATCAGCCCCAGCATTTT.

The chain recombines TRBV5-4 with TRBJ2-7; 8 nucleotides agree with TRBD1. Germline-derived CDR1 and CDR2 are SGHNT and YYREEE (reference sequence). The CDR3 runs 14 residues. Trimming removed 0 bases from V and 6 bases from J; junction bases left unmatched: 5. CDR3 DNA: TGTGCCAGCAGCTTGGGGACAGGGTATGCCGAGCAGTACTTC. This encodes CASSLGTGYAEQYF.